The rows below give T cell receptor beta chains drawn from one sample of a study of control samples from healthy donors and cancer patients. Here immunoSEQ multiplex PCR was the method, and the copy in TCRdb shows in-frame clones only, minus some. This sample has approximately 100,000 clones, with around 80% found just once. Sequencing was performed on blood. These receptors all come from a man in his sixties in good health. Both conserved end residues are part of each CDR3. Fields, in order: D gene, clone size, J gene, V gene, CDR3 protein, CDR3 DNA. A D gene is named only where the DNA matches it firmly. Size tells how often a clone was seen (once, few, many) or the class of an expanded clone, and some rows leave it out.

>.|.|TRBJ1-3|TRBV5-1
CASRERGAGNTIYF
TGCGCCAGCAGAGAGAGGGGCGCTGGAAACACCATATATTTT
>.|.|TRBJ1-1|TRBV30
CAAWDGNTEAFF
TGTGCCGCCTGGGACGGAAACACTGAAGCTTTCTTT
>TRBD2|once|TRBJ2-1|TRBV30
CAWRPTSGIYNEQFF
TGTGCCTGGAGGCCGACTAGCGGGATATACAATGAGCAGTTCTTC
>.|.|TRBJ1-5|TRBV5-1
CASSFRQGGQPQHF
TGCGCCAGCAGCTTTCGGCAGGGAGGTCAGCCCCAGCATTTT
>TRBD2|.|TRBJ2-2|TRBV28
CASTTTSLATGELFF
TGTGCCAGCACCACGACTAGCCTCGCCACCGGGGAGCTGTTTTTT
>TRBD1|.|TRBJ2-6|TRBV19
CASLRGGAGANVLTF
TGTGCCAGCCTGCGAGGGGGCGCTGGGGCCAACGTCCTGACTTTC
>.|.|TRBJ2-1|TRBV15
CATSTEKAASENEQFF
TGTGCCACCAGTACAGAGAAGGCGGCTAGTGAGAATGAGCAGTTCTTC
>.|.|TRBJ2-3|TRBV9
CASGKGTTDTQYF
TGTGCCAGCGGTAAGGGGACCACAGATACGCAGTATTTT
>.|.|TRBJ2-6|TRBV30
CAWTTGTGANVLTF
TGTGCCTGGACTACAGGGACTGGGGCCAACGTCCTGACTTTC
>TRBD1|.|TRBJ1-1|TRBV5-4
CASSLAPGQLTNTEAFF
TGTGCCAGCAGCTTGGCCCCGGGACAGCTAACGAACACTGAAGCTTTCTTT
>TRBD2|.|TRBJ2-7|TRBV7-2
CASSPGLESYEQYF
TGTGCCAGCAGCCCAGGACTAGAATCCTACGAGCAGTACTTC
>TRBD2|.|TRBJ2-3|TRBV10-3
CAISEALAGFSDTQYF
TGTGCCATCAGTGAGGCACTAGCGGGATTTTCGGATACGCAGTATTTT
>.|.|TRBJ1-4|TRBV12-3/TRBV12-4
CASSIQGNEKLFF
TGTGCCAGCAGCATACAGGGAAATGAAAAACTGTTTTTT
>.|.|TRBJ2-7|TRBV5-4
CASSYRTGVNYEQYF
TGTGCCAGCAGTTATAGAACGGGGGTGAACTACGAGCAGTACTTC
>.|.|TRBJ1-1|TRBV2
CASSDFTRFDTEAFF
TGTGCCAGCAGTGATTTTACGCGATTTGACACTGAAGCTTTCTTT
>.|.|TRBJ2-1|TRBV30
CAWGPVLGVDEQFF
TGTGCCTGGGGTCCGGTCCTGGGTGTCGATGAGCAGTTCTTC
>.|few|TRBJ1-3|TRBV2
CASSEPRAGNTIYF
TGTGCCAGCAGTGAGCCCAGGGCTGGAAACACCATATATTTT
>.|.|TRBJ2-2|TRBV19
CASKRETNTGELFF
TGTGCCAGTAAACGGGAAACGAACACCGGGGAGCTGTTTTTT
>.|.|TRBJ2-1|TRBV7-9
CASRVITSAQGGNEQFF
TGTGCCAGCAGAGTGATCACTAGCGCCCAAGGGGGCAATGAGCAGTTCTTC
>.|.|TRBJ2-7|TRBV2
CASSEWGGEQYF
TGTGCCAGCAGTGAATGGGGCGGGGAGCAGTACTTC
>.|.|TRBJ2-1|TRBV11-2
CASSPIPTAYNEQFF
TGTGCCAGCAGCCCCATCCCGACGGCCTACAATGAGCAGTTCTTC
>TRBD2|.|TRBJ2-1|TRBV4-2
CASSRILAGGGGNEQFF
TGTGCCAGCAGCCGCATCTTAGCGGGAGGTGGTGGCAATGAGCAGTTCTTC
>TRBD1|.|TRBJ1-1|TRBV6-6
CASRGGQENTEAFF
TGTGCCAGCAGGGGGGGACAGGAGAACACTGAAGCTTTCTTT
>.|.|TRBJ2-5|TRBV24-1
CATSDSSQETQYF
TGTGCCACCAGTGATTCCTCCCAAGAGACCCAGTACTTC
>.|once|TRBJ2-3|TRBV5-1
CASSLGLGSTDTQYF
TGCGCCAGCAGCTTGGGTCTGGGAAGCACAGATACGCAGTATTTT
>.|.|TRBJ2-1|TRBV6-1
CASSEGAGSYNEQFF
TGTGCCAGCAGTGAAGGTGCGGGTTCCTACAATGAGCAGTTCTTC
>.|.|TRBJ2-2|TRBV5-6
CASSLVGTTGELFF
TGTGCCAGCAGCTTGGTGGGTACCACCGGGGAGCTGTTTTTT
>.|.|TRBJ1-4|TRBV5-1
CASSLRGDNEKLFF
TGCGCCAGCAGCTTGCGAGGAGATAATGAAAAACTGTTTTTT
>TRBD1|.|TRBJ1-1|TRBV14
CASSQDTGGRGAFF
TGTGCCAGCAGCCAAGACACAGGGGGCCGGGGAGCTTTCTTT
>.|.|TRBJ1-3|TRBV3-1/TRBV3-2
CASSQRLSSGNTIYF
TGTGCCAGCAGCCAGAGGCTTAGCTCTGGAAACACCATATATTTT
>.|.|TRBJ2-5|TRBV5-4
CASSLAQEAETQYF
TGTGCCAGCAGCTTGGCCCAGGAGGCGGAGACCCAGTACTTC
>.|once|TRBJ2-7|TRBV4-1
CASSPQVLASSYEQYF
TGCGCCAGCAGCCCCCAGGTGCTAGCGAGTTCCTACGAGCAGTACTTC
>.|once|TRBJ2-7|TRBV19
CASSVGSGEQYF
TGTGCCAGTAGTGTCGGTTCCGGCGAGCAGTACTTC
>.|.|TRBJ1-5|TRBV5-5
CASSSDRYSNQPQHF
TGTGCCAGCAGCTCCGACAGGTATAGCAATCAGCCCCAGCATTTT
>TRBD1|.|TRBJ2-7|TRBV7-2
CASSRTGTALYYEQYF
TGTGCCAGCAGCCGTACCGGGACAGCCCTCTACTACGAGCAGTACTTC
>.|.|TRBJ2-7|TRBV5-1
CASSLGAFDFSGLPYEQYF
TGCGCCAGCAGCTTGGGGGCTTTTGACTTTAGCGGTTTACCCTACGAGCAGTACTTC
>.|once|TRBJ1-3|TRBV5-8
CASSFGQVPGNTIYF
TGTGCCAGCAGCTTTGGGCAGGTCCCCGGAAACACCATATATTTT
>TRBD1|.|TRBJ1-5|TRBV28
CASSEGQGGNQPQHF
TGTGCCAGCAGTGAGGGACAGGGTGGAAATCAGCCCCAGCATTTT
>.|few|TRBJ2-7|TRBV7-7
CASSPSQSYEQYF
TGTGCCAGCAGCCCGAGTCAATCCTACGAGCAGTACTTC
>TRBD1|.|TRBJ1-3|TRBV5-1
CASSLQGALGNTIYF
TGCGCCAGCAGCTTGCAGGGGGCGCTGGGAAACACCATATATTTT
>TRBD2|once|TRBJ2-7|TRBV18
CASSPGGLTISYEQYF
TGTGCCAGCTCACCCGGGGGACTAACGATCTCCTACGAGCAGTACTTC
>.|few|TRBJ2-7|TRBV6-6
CASSYSSPEQYF
TGTGCCAGCAGTTACTCTAGCCCCGAGCAGTACTTC
>.|once|TRBJ1-1|TRBV9
CASSVELNTEAFF
TGTGCCAGCAGCGTAGAACTGAACACTGAAGCTTTCTTT
>TRBD1|.|TRBJ2-7|TRBV28
CASSLVPQGGQYF
TGTGCCAGCAGTTTAGTCCCACAGGGGGGGCAGTACTTC
>.|.|TRBJ1-5|TRBV21-1
CASSKTEQGCCDQPQHF
TGTGCCAGCAGCAAAACCGAACAGGGGTGTTGTGATCAGCCCCAGCATTTT
>.|.|TRBJ1-1|TRBV12-3/TRBV12-4
CASSLGTNTEAFF
TGTGCCAGCAGTTTGGGTACGAACACTGAAGCTTTCTTT
>.|.|TRBJ2-3|TRBV11-3
CASSLGGLSTDTQYF
TGTGCCAGCAGCTTAGGAGGGCTTAGCACAGATACGCAGTATTTT
>.|.|TRBJ2-5|TRBV15
CATSRDLNPGETQYF
TGTGCCACCAGCAGAGATCTTAACCCCGGAGAGACCCAGTACTTC
>.|.|TRBJ2-7|TRBV21-1
CASFTDRPPSYEQYF
TGTGCCAGCTTTACCGACAGGCCCCCTTCCTACGAGCAGTACTTC
>.|few|TRBJ1-1|TRBV19
CATGAQGSSAFF
TGTGCCACCGGCGCACAGGGATCCTCGGCTTTCTTT
>.|few|TRBJ2-7|TRBV5-1
CASSSSYEQYF
TGCGCCAGCAGCTCGTCCTACGAGCAGTACTTC